A single sample is the source of the 18 T cell receptor beta chains below, sequenced in a study of T cells in Graves' hyperthyroidism and ophthalmopathy. What was amplified from RNA transcripts were TCR beta CDR3 regions. When the TCR CDR3 underwent first-round RT-PCR, the HTBI primer set was used. TCRdb analysed the multiplex PCR reads with MiXCR anew, one entry per CDR3 protein. The sample lists under 400,000 distinct CDR3 sequences; roughly 14% were seen once. Sequencing was done on a sample of blood. These receptor sequences come from a woman in her fifties or sixties with Graves' hyperthyroidism.

In this sample, this clonotype turned up many times. V is TRBV6-1 and J is TRBJ2-7, with D maybe TRBD1 (5 bases). V lost 5 bases and J lost 5, with 16 bases in between. CDR1 is MNHNS, CDR2 SASEGT, per germline. The CDR3 is made up of 14 amino acids. The CDR3 sequence is CASSYLRDSHEQYF. The CDR3 bases are TGTGCCAGCAGTTACCTCAGGGATTCCCACGAGCAGTACTTC.

In this sample, this clonotype turned up a few times. The chain couples TRBV24-1 to TRBJ2-1; the D gene is possibly TRBD2 (6 bases). V lost 6 bases, J lost 12 bases, and 14 bases lay in between. The CDR3 totals 12 residues. The germline V gene encodes CDR1 KGHDR and CDR2 SFDVKD. Written as DNA, the CDR3 is TGTGCCACCAGTTATCAAGAGGGAGGGCAGTTCTTC. It specifies CATSYQEGGQFF.

This clonotype was seen a few times. The CDR3 ends on some other residue instead of the conserved phenylalanine or tryptophan, so this is likely a read error. The CDR3 bases are TGCAGCGTTGAAGACCCCGCCCGGGCCGGGTCGAGGGAGCAGTACCTC. Translation: CSVEDPARAGSREQYL. V is TRBV29-1 and J is TRBJ2-7; D is uncertain. V was trimmed by 0 bases and J by 7 bases, leaving 22 bases between them. The CDR3 is made up of 16 amino acids. CDR1 is SQVTM, CDR2 ANQGSEA, per germline.

This clonotype was seen a few times. The chain carries TRBV6-1 and TRBJ1-2; tentative D call: TRBD1 (5 bases). Germline lookup yields CDR1 MNHNS and CDR2 SASEGT. V lost 5 bases to trimming and J lost 4 bases, with 17 bases between them. This CDR3 spans 15 amino acids. The CDR3 DNA is TGTGCCAGCAGTTTTCTCCAGACAGCCGCCTATGGCTACACCTTC. Its translation: CASSFLQTAAYGYTF.

The chain employs TRBV4-1 and TRBJ1-4; no clear D gene. Trimming removed 2 bases from V and 3 bases from J, with 10 bases in between. CDR3 length: 15 amino acids. In germline, CDR1 is MGHRA, CDR2 YSYEKL. In nucleotides, the CDR3 is TGCGCCAGCAGCCAAAGACCGGATTCTAATGAAAAACTGTTTTTT. Translated: CASSQRPDSNEKLFF.

Only a few counts were recorded for this clonotype. The rearrangement joins TRBV30 to TRBJ1-2; D not certain. Looked up from germline, CDR1 is GTSNPN and CDR2 is SVGIG (reference sequence). CDR3 size: 11 residues. The V and J ends lost 5 bases and 8 bases respectively, with 12 bases between them. The CDR3 DNA sequence: TGTGCCTGGGGCAAGTGGATGGGCTACACCTTC. It is translated as CAWGKWMGYTF.

This rearrangement joins TRBV2 to TRBJ2-1; possible D gene TRBD2, 5 bases. The CDR3 is 12 amino acids. The V gene lost 1 base and the J gene lost 15 bases, with 13 bases spanning the gap. Germline V gene sequence: CDR1 SNHLY, CDR2 FYNNEI. The CDR3, as DNA: TGTGCCAGCAGTGAAGTGGAGGTTTGGCGGTTCTTC. It is translated as CASSEVEVWRFF.

The table lists this clonotype with many counts. The rearrangement uses TRBV5-6 and TRBJ2-5, with a weak D call TRBD2 (6 bases). V was cut by 0 bases and J by 6 bases, with 12 bases left in between. The V gene's germline CDR1 is SGHDT and CDR2 YYEEEE. CDR3 length: 14 residues. DNA of the CDR3: TGTGCCAGCAGCTTGGGAGGGACTTTTAAGACCCAGTACTTC. Translating it yields CASSLGGTFKTQYF.

In this sample, this clonotype turned up many times. The CDR3 loop reads CASSLNGAETQYF. The CDR3 DNA reads as TGTGCCAGCAGCTTAAACGGGGCGGAGACCCAGTACTTC. The gene calls are TRBV7-3 and TRBJ2-5; D tentatively reads TRBD1 or TRBD2 (5 bases each). The V end lost 1 base, the J end lost 5 bases, and 8 bases lay between the germline ends. CDR3 size: 13 residues. In germline, CDR1 is SGHTA, CDR2 FQGTGA.

This clonotype was seen a few times. V gene TRBV6-1 combines with J gene TRBJ2-7; 8 bases align to TRBD2. The V segment lost 6 bases and the J segment 2 bases; nucleotides outside the gene matches: 9. The CDR3 is 15 amino acids. CDR1 MNHNS and CDR2 SASEGT come from the germline V gene. The CDR3 is CASSPPTSDAYEQYF. For the CDR3, the DNA is TGTGCCAGCAGCCCCCCGACTAGCGACGCCTACGAGCAGTACTTC.

This clonotype was seen ten or more times. The chain recombines TRBV6-1 with TRBJ2-2; possibly TRBD2 for D (7 bases). V was pared by 6 bases and J by 0 bases, with 14 bases between. Germline V lookup: CDR1 MNHNS, CDR2 SASEGT. The CDR3 loop spans 16 amino acids. CDR3 nucleotides: TGTGCCAGCAGGGGGGGGGCCGCATCGAACACCGGGGAGCTGTTTTTT. It translates to CASRGGAASNTGELFF.

This clonotype was observed many times. The chain uses TRBV11-3 and TRBJ2-4, with 7 bases aligning to TRBD1. J was trimmed by 0 bases and V by 5 bases; bases with no gene match: 4. Germline assignment: CDR1 SGHNT and CDR2 YENEEA. The CDR3 is 15 residues long. Here the CDR3 reads CASSPNRGAKNIQYF. The DNA for the CDR3 is TGTGCCAGCAGCCCGAACAGGGGAGCCAAAAACATTCAGTACTTC.

This clonotype was detected many times. The chain couples TRBV3-1 to TRBJ1-2; TRBD1 might be the D (5 bases). The ends were cut back, 3 bases at V and 0 bases at J, with 23 bases in the middle. Germline loops: CDR1 LGHDT, CDR2 YNNKEL (reference sequence). This CDR3 is 19 amino acids long. The DNA for the CDR3 is TGTGCCAGCAGCCATATTGGGGGACCGCTAGGATCCACTAACTATGGCTACACCTTC. It specifies CASSHIGGPLGSTNYGYTF.

This clonotype has at least ten counts. The genes are TRBV12-3 or TRBV12-4 and TRBJ2-1; D possibly corresponds to TRBD1 (5 bases). This CDR3 has 12 residues. The V end lost 5 bases, the J end lost 9 bases, and 11 bases lay between the germline ends. The CDR3 region is CASSLDRFEQFF. CDR3 sequence (DNA): TGTGCCAGCAGTCTTGACAGATTTGAGCAGTTCTTC.

This chain uses TRBV4-1 with TRBJ2-5, with D perhaps TRBD1 or TRBD2 (5 bases each). Germline CDR1 and CDR2: MGHRA and YSYEKL. V lost 3 bases, J lost 1 base, and 9 bases lay in between. The CDR3 spans 14 residues. The CDR3 region has the DNA TGCGCCAGCAGCCAGGGGCGGGTCCAAGAGACCCAGTACTTC. This translates into CASSQGRVQETQYF.

This clonotype was detected many times. This chain uses TRBV11-2 with TRBJ1-4; the D gene is possibly TRBD1 (6 bases). The V end was cut by 5 bases, the J end by 7 bases, with 17 bases between. Germline-derived CDR1 and CDR2 are SGHAT and FQNNGV. The CDR3 has 15 amino acids. The CDR3 DNA sequence: TGTGCCAGCAGCACAGACTGGGGAGGGGGTGAAAAACTGTTTTTT. Amino acid sequence: CASSTDWGGGEKLFF.

This clonotype was seen only a few times. J is TRBJ2-3 and V is TRBV27; a weak D match, TRBD1 (5 bases). The germline gives CDR1 MNHEY, CDR2 SMNVEV (reference sequence). V was clipped by 3 bases and J by 4 bases, with 11 bases between them. The CDR3 runs 14 residues. CDR3 bases: TGTGCCAGCAGTTTCCGACAGTGGGCAGATACGCAGTATTTT. Amino acid sequence: CASSFRQWADTQYF.

This clonotype turned up a few times. The J gene is TRBJ2-2, the V gene TRBV27; 14 bases align to TRBD2. Trimming at V came to 5 bases and at J to 4 bases, leaving 6 bases not matched to a gene. The CDR3 totals 17 residues. Per the germline V gene, CDR1 is MNHEY and CDR2 is SMNVEV (reference sequence). In DNA, the CDR3 is TGTGCCAGCAGTAGACTAGCGGGAGGGCCGGGCACCGGGGAGCTGTTTTTT. Translation: CASSRLAGGPGTGELFF.